Presented here are 28 T cell receptor beta chains from one specimen sequenced in a study of cytomegalovirus exposure and HLA in healthy donors. PCR was performed using 60 Vbeta and 13 Jbeta primers. The assay was immunoSEQ multiplex PCR, and TCRdb's table has in-frame clones only and misses some. This table has 150,000 to 200,000 clones, 80% appearing once. What was sequenced was PBMCs. These receptors were taken from a man aged 25-45 years in good health and CMV-seropositive.

This rearrangement joins TRBV18 to TRBJ2-3; the D gene is possibly TRBD2 (6 bases). This CDR3 is built from 16 residues. Germline CDR1 and CDR2: KGHSH and LQKENI. V lost 1 base and J lost 0, with 11 bases in between. The CDR3 is CASSPRPSESTDTQYF. CDR3 coding DNA: TGTGCCAGCTCACCACGGCCTAGCGAAAGCACAGATACGCAGTATTTT.

This clone was recorded a few times. V gene TRBV9 combines with J gene TRBJ2-7; 8 nucleotides align to TRBD1. The CDR3 loop spans 16 amino acids. Germline values: CDR1 SGDLS, CDR2 YYNGEE. Trimming took 3 bases from V and 0 from J; bases not matched to a gene: 8. CDR3 amino acids: CASSAGDRTSSYEQYF. CDR3 DNA sequence: TGTGCCAGCAGCGCAGGGGACAGGACGAGCTCCTACGAGCAGTACTTC.

The rearrangement uses TRBV19 and TRBJ2-7; 7 bases line up with TRBD1. This CDR3 region has 13 residues. V lost 6 bases, J lost 8 bases, and 10 bases stayed unmatched. Looked up from germline, CDR1 is LNHDA and CDR2 is SQIVND (reference sequence). The CDR3 reads CASSQITGEQQYF. In DNA, the CDR3 is TGTGCCAGTAGCCAAATCACAGGGGAACAGCAGTACTTC.

The chain employs TRBV28 and TRBJ2-1; D possibly corresponds to TRBD2 (6 bases). Germline-derived CDR1 and CDR2 are MDHEN and SYDVKM. The CDR3 loop spans 16 amino acids. Trimming took 1 base from V and 0 from J, leaving 10 bases between them. The CDR3 DNA follows: TGTGCCAGCAGTTTATACGGGGGAAGCTCCTACAATGAGCAGTTCTTC. This translates into CASSLYGGSSYNEQFF.

The chain uses TRBV7-9 and TRBJ1-2; maybe TRBD1 (6 bases). Trimming took off 7 bases at V and 6 bases at J, with 15 bases between the two ends. Germline CDR1 SEHNR, CDR2 FQNEAQ (reference sequence). The CDR3 length is 13 residues. The DNA for the CDR3 is TGTGCCAGCAACCCGGGGGGGGCGGATGGCTACACCTTC. Amino acid sequence: CASNPGGADGYTF. The complete variable domain, with remaining parts taken from reference TRBV7-9 and TRBJ1-2, reads DTGVSQNPRHKITKRGQNVTFRCDPISEHNRLYWYRQTLGQGPEFLTYFQNEAQLEKSRLLSDRFSAERPKGSFSTLEIQRTEQGDSAMYLCASNPGGADGYTFGSGTRLTVV.

This chain joins TRBV5-4 and TRBJ2-6, with D possibly matching TRBD1 (5 bases). V was pared by 2 bases and J by 6 bases, with 18 bases between. The CDR3 is 17 residues long. Germline V gene data show CDR1 as SGHNT and CDR2 as YYREEE (reference sequence). CDR3 amino acids: CASSFQQAPNKANVLTF. CDR3 sequence (DNA): TGTGCCAGCAGCTTTCAACAGGCCCCAAACAAGGCCAACGTCCTGACTTTC. Full variable domain (missing parts from reference TRBV5-4 and TRBJ2-6): ETGVTQSPTHLIKTRGQQVTLRCSSQSGHNTVSWYQQALGQGPQFIFQYYREEENGRGNFPPRFSGLQFPNYSSELNVNALELDDSALYLCASSFQQAPNKANVLTFGAGSRLTVL.

The chain couples TRBV7-9 to TRBJ1-2; perhaps TRBD1 as D (6 bases). The CDR3 length is 14 residues. Germline lookup yields CDR1 SEHNR and CDR2 FQNEAQ (reference sequence). V was trimmed by 3 bases and J by 4 bases, leaving 12 bases between them. The CDR3 reads CASSFEGGPYGYTF. CDR3 bases: TGTGCCAGCAGCTTTGAAGGGGGACCCTATGGCTACACCTTC.

The CDR3 sequence is CASSSGTGGGYTF. CDR3 DNA: TGTGCCAGCAGCTCCGGGACAGGGGGAGGCTACACCTTC. The gene calls are TRBV5-4 and TRBJ1-2; 11 bases line up with TRBD1. This CDR3 region has 13 residues. Germline V lookup: CDR1 SGHNT, CDR2 YYREEE (reference sequence). J lost 8 bases, V lost 3 bases, and 3 bases had no gene match.

V and J are TRBV6-6 and TRBJ1-1; D may be TRBD1 (6 bases). This CDR3 is built from 15 residues. Per the germline V gene, CDR1 is MNHNY and CDR2 is SVGAGI (reference sequence). V lost 6 bases and J lost 2, with 16 bases in between. This CDR3 is CASRHSTGINTEAFF. The CDR3 nucleotides read TGTGCCAGCAGACACTCTACAGGGATAAACACTGAAGCTTTCTTT.

This chain connects TRBV11-3 to TRBJ2-2, with a tentative D call TRBD2 (5 bases). The germline V gene has CDR1 SGHNT and CDR2 YENEEA. The CDR3 has 15 residues. Trimming took 1 base from V and 3 from J, leaving 9 bases between them. The CDR3 is CASSLVLLDTGELFF. CDR3 DNA: TGTGCCAGCAGCTTAGTTTTACTAGACACCGGGGAGCTGTTTTTT.

The chain combines TRBV7-9 with TRBJ1-1, with TRBD1 matching 7 bases. The CDR3 is 15 amino acids. With V trimmed by 5 bases and J by 2 bases, 8 bases remained unmatched. Germline values: CDR1 SEHNR, CDR2 FQNEAQ (reference sequence). The CDR3 bases are TGTGCCAGCAGCGCCTCCGGGACAGCTAACACTGAAGCTTTCTTT. Protein sequence: CASSASGTANTEAFF. The full variable domain, its missing parts supplied by reference TRBV7-9 and TRBJ1-1, is DTGVSQNPRHKITKRGQNVTFRCDPISEHNRLYWYRQTLGQGPEFLTYFQNEAQLEKSRLLSDRFSAERPKGSFSTLEIQRTEQGDSAMYLCASSASGTANTEAFFGQGTRLTVV.

The J gene is TRBJ2-1, the V gene TRBV9; D is undetermined. The CDR3 runs to 14 residues. Germline CDR1 is SGDLS and CDR2 is YYNGEE. V lost 0 bases and J lost 5, with 9 bases in between. The CDR3 nucleotides are TGTGCCAGCAGCGTAGAGCTGGGCGACAATGAGCAGTTCTTC. This translates into CASSVELGDNEQFF.

This clone has only one observation. The V call is TRBV2, the J call TRBJ2-5; TRBD2 matches at 9 bases. V was pared by 7 bases and J by 3 bases, with 0 bases of the junction left unmatched. Germline V CDR1 and CDR2: SNHLY, FYNNEI. CDR3 length equals 12 residues. The CDR3 region is CASTSGKETQYF. DNA of the CDR3: TGTGCCAGCACTAGCGGGAAAGAGACCCAGTACTTC.

The rearrangement links TRBV7-9 to TRBJ1-1; 7 nucleotides agree with TRBD1. CDR3 length: 14 amino acids. Germline lookup yields CDR1 SEHNR and CDR2 FQNEAQ (reference sequence). The J segment lost 1 base and the V segment lost 4 bases, leaving 3 bases of the junction unmatched. The CDR3 DNA reads TGTGCCAGCAGCTACCACAGGGGGAACACTGAAGCTTTCTTT. This sequence encodes CASSYHRGNTEAFF.

The chain has TRBV9 and TRBJ2-3; TRBD2 aligns across 11 bases. Trimming cost V 3 bases and J 4 bases; bases outside gene matches: 7. Per germline, CDR1 SGDLS and CDR2 YYNGEE. This CDR3 has 16 amino acids. CDR3 nucleotide sequence: TGTGCCAGCAGCGCCCGTAGCGGGAGGGAAGCAGATACGCAGTATTTT. This codes for CASSARSGREADTQYF.

The J gene is TRBJ2-7, the V gene TRBV28, with D perhaps matching TRBD1 (5 bases). Germline CDR1 and CDR2: MDHEN and SYDVKM. This CDR3 is built from 14 residues. V gave up 8 bases and J gave up 2 bases, with 16 bases separating them. DNA of the CDR3: TGTGCCAGCGGGGCTCGAAAAACTCCCTACGAGCAGTACTTC. As protein: CASGARKTPYEQYF.

To note about this clone: The junction shows a germline mismatch at one end, possibly a read error. The gene calls are TRBV5-1 and TRBJ2-1; possibly TRBD2 for D (6 bases). The CDR3 is 13 amino acids. Looked up from germline, CDR1 is SGHRS and CDR2 is YFSETQ. CDR3 coding DNA: TGCGCCAGCAGCCCGGGACTCGAAGGAAGCAGGGTCTTC. Translated: CASSPGLEGSRVF.

The chain is built from TRBV4-2 and TRBJ2-3; TRBD2 matches at 8 bases. CDR3 length: 16 residues. Germline V gene data show CDR1 as LGHNA and CDR2 as YNFKEQ. V shed 0 bases, J shed 5 bases, and the junction held 7 bases outside the gene matches. CDR3 protein: CASSQEGPGGRDTQYF. CDR3 DNA sequence: TGTGCCAGCAGCCAAGAAGGGCCGGGGGGGCGAGATACGCAGTATTTT.

The rearrangement links TRBV19 to TRBJ2-5; a possible D gene is TRBD1 (6 bases). This CDR3 is 16 amino acids long. The germline CDR1 and CDR2 sequences are LNHDA and SQIVND (reference sequence). V lost 5 bases and J lost 1, with 17 bases in between. The CDR3 DNA reads as TGTGCCAGTAGTGTTTCCCGGGACACTCGCCAAGAGACCCAGTACTTC. This gives the protein CASSVSRDTRQETQYF.

In its sample, this clone was seen a few times. The rearrangement joins TRBV11-1 to TRBJ2-1; 10 nucleotides align to TRBD2. Per the germline V gene, CDR1 is SGHAT and CDR2 is FQDESV (reference sequence). Trimming at V came to 2 bases and at J to 7 bases, leaving 5 bases not matched to a gene. The CDR3 loop spans 15 amino acids. The CDR3: CASSLKLAGYNEQFF. Written as DNA, the CDR3 is TGTGCCAGCAGCTTAAAACTAGCGGGGTATAATGAGCAGTTCTTC.

V usage is TRBV5-1 and J usage is TRBJ1-2; 8 bases agree with TRBD1. CDR3 length: 16 residues. Germline V gene data show CDR1 as SGHRS and CDR2 as YFSETQ. V was pared by 1 base and J by 0 bases, with 5 bases of the junction left unmatched. CDR3 residues: CASSLSSTGANYGYTF. The CDR3 coding sequence is TGCGCCAGCAGCTTGTCGTCGACAGGGGCTAACTATGGCTACACCTTC.

This clone came up a few times. The gene calls are TRBV21-1 and TRBJ2-7; whether TRBD2, the table's D call, matches the DNA was not checked. TRBV21-1 is tagged as a pseudogene. CDR3 length equals 14 residues. CDR3 residues: CASSKTGLLYEQYF. CDR3 DNA: TGTGCCAGCAGCAAGACGGGACTACTATACGAGCAGTACTTC.

J is TRBJ2-7 and V is TRBV25-1; 9 bases line up with TRBD1. CDR3 length: 16 amino acids. CDR1 and CDR2 (germline): MGHDK, SYGVNS. Unmatched junction bases numbered 10, after V lost 3 bases and J lost 4 bases. The CDR3 sequence: CASSEGLGTGLYEQYF. The CDR3 nucleotides read TGTGCCAGCAGTGAGGGATTGGGGACAGGGTTATACGAGCAGTACTTC.

The chain joins TRBV19 to TRBJ2-3; 16 positions agree with TRBD2. CDR1 is LNHDA and CDR2 is SQIVND in the germline V gene (reference sequence). J gave up 7 bases and V 7 bases, and 14 bases lay outside the gene matches. CDR3 length equals 18 residues. CDR3: CASTVGLAGGRGSYTQYF. CDR3 nucleotide sequence: TGTGCCAGTACTGTGGGACTAGCGGGGGGGCGCGGATCCTATACGCAGTATTTT.

The chain has TRBV4-1 and TRBJ2-7; no firm D call. V was trimmed by 1 base and J by 3 bases, leaving 4 bases between them. The V gene's germline CDR1 is MGHRA and CDR2 YSYEKL. The CDR3 extends over 12 amino acids. The CDR3 reads CASSQGGYEQYF. The CDR3 region has the DNA TGCGCCAGCAGCCAAGGCGGCTACGAGCAGTACTTC.

The chain joins TRBV14 to TRBJ1-2; TRBD1 aligns across 12 bases. CDR3 length: 17 amino acids. With 6 bases clipped from V and 6 bases from J, the junction kept 14 bases outside the gene matches. CDR1 SGHDN and CDR2 FVKESK come from the germline V gene. CDR3: CASRKAGQGAPGDGYTF. CDR3 coding DNA: TGTGCCAGCAGGAAGGCGGGACAGGGGGCCCCCGGGGATGGCTACACCTTC.

The chain employs TRBV7-9 and TRBJ2-7; 8 bases agree with TRBD2. J was trimmed by 2 bases and V by 2 bases; bases with no gene match: 2. The CDR3 is 14 residues long. Germline loops: CDR1 SEHNR, CDR2 FQNEAQ (reference sequence). The CDR3 loop is CASSLTSGAYEQYF. As DNA, the CDR3 is TGTGCCAGCAGCTTAACTAGCGGTGCCTACGAGCAGTACTTC.

The CDR3 reads CASSTLRDYFYEQYF. In nucleotides, the CDR3 is TGTGCCAGCAGCACCCTCCGGGATTATTTCTACGAGCAGTACTTC. V is TRBV11-2 and J is TRBJ2-7, with a weak D call TRBD2 (5 bases). The CDR3 covers 15 residues. CDR1 and CDR2 (germline): SGHAT, FQNNGV. Trimming took 5 bases from V and 3 from J, leaving 17 bases between them.